The 16 T cell receptor beta chains listed next were all sequenced from one sample in a study of shared clonotypes between healthy human individuals (dated by TCRdb to 2018 to 2021). The library came from the immunoSEQ multiplex PCR assay. TCRdb took over this immuneACCESS table, retaining in-frame rearrangements with V and J assigned. Such tables are incomplete; in checked studies, under half of the missing clones stem from an unresolved V gene, and the remainder is unexplained. Here the sample has roughly 1 million clones; more than 60% occur a single time. The top ten clonotypes cover roughly 1.5% of the sample. The material sequenced was memory CD4+ T cells sorted from blood. What this sample's cell subset or site label stands for: CD45RA-negative fraction. Receptors were obtained from a man aged 18 to 35 in good health.

A few counts support this clone. The chain links TRBV2 to TRBJ1-4, with D tentatively TRBD1 (5 bases). Germline V lookup: CDR1 SNHLY, CDR2 FYNNEI. V shed 8 bases and J shed 7 bases, with 17 bases lying between them. The CDR3 has 14 residues. CDR3 in DNA: TGTGCCAGCTCAAGGGGCTTTTACGGTGAAAAACTGTTTTTT. Translated: CASSRGFYGEKLFF.

The chain carries TRBV6-1 and TRBJ2-3; D gene ambiguous. The CDR3 consists of 15 residues. Trimming shortened V by 8 bases and J by 0 bases, and 15 bases separated the two germline ends. CDR1 and CDR2 (germline): MNHNS, SASEGT. The CDR3, as DNA: TGTGCCAGCCGCGATGATTATTATAGCACAGATACGCAGTATTTT. Translation gives CASRDDYYSTDTQYF.

This clone has a single count. V gene TRBV28 combines with J gene TRBJ2-7, with D unresolved. Germline CDR1 is MDHEN and CDR2 is SYDVKM. V was pared by 3 bases and J by 9 bases, with 15 bases between. This CDR3 is 13 amino acids long. Written as DNA, the CDR3 is TGTGCCAGCAGTTTGGCCCGAAACGGAGTGCAGTACTTC. As protein: CASSLARNGVQYF.

The chain links TRBV28 to TRBJ1-1; D ambiguous. The CDR3 contains 13 residues. V was trimmed by 3 bases and J by 8 bases, leaving 13 bases between them. CDR1 and CDR2 from the germline V gene are MDHEN and SYDVKM. This CDR3 is CASSFQEGFEAFF. Written as DNA, the CDR3 is TGTGCCAGCAGTTTTCAAGAGGGTTTCGAAGCTTTCTTT.

About this clone: The sample holds other DNA sequences that translate to the same CDR3. This sequence joins TRBV20-1 and TRBJ2-5; the D is unclear. Trimming took off 3 bases at V and 5 bases at J, with 7 bases between the two ends. Germline CDR1 reads DFQATT; CDR2 reads SNEGSKA (reference sequence). The CDR3 length is 11 residues. CDR3 protein: CSASSLETQYF. CDR3 bases: TGCAGTGCTAGCTCCTTGGAGACCCAGTACTTC.

This chain uses TRBV7-6 with TRBJ2-3; TRBD2 aligns across 7 bases. The V gene end was trimmed by 1 base and the J gene end by 3 bases; junction bases not matched to a gene: 4. Germline-derived CDR1 and CDR2 are SGHVS and FNYEAQ. The CDR3 has 15 amino acids. CDR3: CASSLVGRRTDTQYF. CDR3 nucleotide sequence: TGTGCCAGCAGCTTAGTCGGGAGGAGGACAGATACGCAGTATTTT.

This clone was counted between two and nine times. Different DNA sequences within this sample yield the same CDR3. The rearrangement uses TRBV5-1 and TRBJ1-4; D not certain. Trimming stripped 0 bases from V and 0 bases from J, with 6 bases between. Germline lookup yields CDR1 SGHRS and CDR2 YFSETQ. There are 15 residues in the CDR3. The CDR3 DNA follows: TGCGCCAGCAGCTTGGAGGCGGCAACTAATGAAAAACTGTTTTTT. Its protein product is CASSLEAATNEKLFF.

The V gene is TRBV5-6, the J gene TRBJ1-6; 10 nucleotides agree with TRBD1. V shed 4 bases, J shed 7 bases, and the junction held 5 bases outside the gene matches. The CDR3 spans 15 residues. Germline V gene data show CDR1 as SGHDT and CDR2 as YYEEEE. This CDR3 reads CASSTPDRGNSPLHF. In nucleotides, the CDR3 is TGTGCCAGCAGCACTCCGGACAGGGGGAATTCACCCCTCCACTTT.

The chain couples TRBV6-1 to TRBJ1-6; perhaps TRBD1 as D (6 bases). This CDR3 is 19 amino acids long. Trimming left V 3 bases short and J 7 bases short, with 25 bases between. Germline-derived CDR1 and CDR2 are MNHNS and SASEGT. This CDR3 reads CASSETSLFLQGINSPLHF. Written as DNA, the CDR3 is TGTGCCAGCAGTGAGACCTCCCTCTTTCTACAGGGTATCAATTCACCCCTCCACTTT.

The rearrangement links TRBV7-9 to TRBJ1-3; the D gene is possibly TRBD1 (6 bases). The CDR3 is 17 residues long. Trimming removed 5 bases from V and 0 bases from J, with 17 bases in between. CDR1 SEHNR and CDR2 FQNEAQ come from the germline V gene (reference sequence). The CDR3, as DNA: TGTGCCAGCAGCCATGACAGGCGGCTGATCTCTGGAAACACCATATATTTT. Translated, it gives CASSHDRRLISGNTIYF.

This clone was seen a single time. The rearrangement links TRBV19 to TRBJ2-7, with 7 bases lining up with TRBD1. J was trimmed by 2 bases and V by 4 bases; bases with no gene match: 5. The CDR3 covers 14 residues. Germline-derived CDR1 and CDR2 are LNHDA and SQIVND (reference sequence). Here the CDR3 DNA reads TGTGCCAGTAGTACGGACAGGCGCCCCTACGAGCAGTACTTC. Amino acid sequence: CASSTDRRPYEQYF.

This chain connects TRBV19 to TRBJ2-5; 7 bases are shared with TRBD1. The germline V gene encodes CDR1 LNHDA and CDR2 SQIVND (reference sequence). Trimming cost V 5 bases and J 2 bases; bases outside gene matches: 11. The CDR3 consists of 16 residues. CDR3 region: CASSPPRGRGQETQYF. CDR3 nucleotide sequence: TGTGCCAGTAGTCCACCACGGGGCAGGGGGCAAGAGACCCAGTACTTC. Looking up the rest from reference TRBV19 and TRBJ2-5 gives the full variable domain: DGGITQSPKYLFRKEGQNVTLSCEQNLNHDAMYWYRQDPGQGLRLIYYSQIVNDFQKGDIAEGYSVSREKKESFPLTVTSAQKNPTAFYLCASSPPRGRGQETQYFGPGTRLLVL.

The count of this clone is one. The chain is built from TRBV5-4 and TRBJ2-7; no firm D call. Deletions cut 2 bases from V and 2 bases from J, with 11 bases between. Looked up from germline, CDR1 is SGHNT and CDR2 is YYREEE (reference sequence). This CDR3 is 14 amino acids long. The CDR3 region is CASSLGQAPYEQYF. DNA of the CDR3: TGTGCCAGCAGCTTAGGGCAGGCCCCCTACGAGCAGTACTTC. The full variable domain, with the rest looked up from reference TRBV5-4 and TRBJ2-7, is ETGVTQSPTHLIKTRGQQVTLRCSSQSGHNTVSWYQQALGQGPQFIFQYYREEENGRGNFPPRFSGLQFPNYSSELNVNALELDDSALYLCASSLGQAPYEQYFGPGTRLTVT.

This sequence joins TRBV10-3 and TRBJ2-5; D remains unclear. The J call could be wrong; TRBJ2-7 is a better fit for the DNA end. Per the germline V gene, CDR1 is ENHRY and CDR2 is SYGVKD. CDR3 length equals 14 residues. The CDR3 region is CAIGLGGIGGEQYF. The CDR3 DNA sequence: TGTGCCATCGGTTTGGGTGGGATTGGTGGCGAGCAGTACTTC.

The chain uses TRBV9 and TRBJ1-1, with a weak D call TRBD1 (6 bases). Germline CDR1 SGDLS, CDR2 YYNGEE. The CDR3 runs to 15 residues. V was trimmed by 3 bases and J by 2 bases, leaving 14 bases between them. CDR3 nucleotide sequence: TGTGCCAGCAGCGGTGGGAGACAGGCTAACACTGAAGCTTTCTTT. Its translation is CASSGGRQANTEAFF.

In this sample, this clone turned up a few times. This chain links TRBV6-8 with TRBJ1-2; 9 bases are shared with TRBD1. Germline V gene sequence: CDR1 MNHGY, CDR2 SAAAGT. The trim removed 0 bases at V and 3 bases at J, leaving 8 bases unmatched. The CDR3 spans 17 residues. The CDR3 spells CASSYSLGQGGDYGYTF. In DNA, the CDR3 is TGTGCCAGCAGTTACTCGTTGGGACAGGGAGGGGACTATGGCTACACCTTC.